This T cell receptor beta chain was recovered during a study of T-cell reconstitution after alpha-beta-depleted transplantation in children. Study outcomes and limitations: Newly made T cells mostly supplied T-cell counts and diversity one year after transplant.

Germline V gene sequence: CDR1 MDHEN, CDR2 SYDVKM. Trimming took off 4 bases at V and 6 bases at J, with 7 bases between the two ends. The CDR3 totals 12 residues. A word on this clonotype: Its antigen is unknown.

Preparation of the TCRbeta library used unique molecular identifiers. TCRdb re-derived calls from the PCR reads in MiXCR, one entry per CDR3 protein. The profile shows hundreds of thousands of distinct CDR3 sequences, 15% to 20% of them singletons. The input for sequencing was PBMCs, mostly from graft donor cells, taken 360 days after TCRalphabeta/CD19-depleted stem cell transplant. This TCR derives from a male patient between 2 and 10 years old who had a stem cell transplant for acute lymphoblastic leukemia, so the T cells may come from the graft donor. The chain couples TRBV28 to TRBJ2-4, with no clear D. The chain's CDR3 is CASSSRINIQYF. The CDR3 nucleotides read TGTGCCAGCAGTTCCCGAATAAACATTCAGTACTTC.